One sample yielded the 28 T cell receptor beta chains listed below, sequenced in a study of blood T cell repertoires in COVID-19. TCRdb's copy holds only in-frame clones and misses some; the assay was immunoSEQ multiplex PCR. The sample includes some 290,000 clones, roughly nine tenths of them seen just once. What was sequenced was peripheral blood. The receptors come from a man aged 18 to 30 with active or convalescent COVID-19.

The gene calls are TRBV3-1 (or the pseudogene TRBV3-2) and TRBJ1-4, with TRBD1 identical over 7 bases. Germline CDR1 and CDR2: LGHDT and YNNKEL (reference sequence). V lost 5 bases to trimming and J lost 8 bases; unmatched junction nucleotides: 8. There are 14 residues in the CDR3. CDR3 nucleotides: TGTGCCAGCAGCTACCAGGGACAGCCCGAAAAACTGTTTTTT. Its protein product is CASSYQGQPEKLFF.

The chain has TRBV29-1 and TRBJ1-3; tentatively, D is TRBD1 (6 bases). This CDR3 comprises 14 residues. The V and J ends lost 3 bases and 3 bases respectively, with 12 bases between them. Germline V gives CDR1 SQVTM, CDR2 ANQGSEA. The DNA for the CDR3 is TGCAGCGTTGACGTACAGGGAGTTGGAAACACCATATATTTT. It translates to CSVDVQGVGNTIYF.

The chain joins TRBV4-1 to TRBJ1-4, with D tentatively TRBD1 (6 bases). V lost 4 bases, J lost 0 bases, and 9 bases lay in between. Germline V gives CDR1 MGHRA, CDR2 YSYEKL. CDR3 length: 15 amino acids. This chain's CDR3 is CASSPRGSTNEKLFF. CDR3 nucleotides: TGCGCCAGCAGCCCGAGGGGGTCAACTAATGAAAAACTGTTTTTT.

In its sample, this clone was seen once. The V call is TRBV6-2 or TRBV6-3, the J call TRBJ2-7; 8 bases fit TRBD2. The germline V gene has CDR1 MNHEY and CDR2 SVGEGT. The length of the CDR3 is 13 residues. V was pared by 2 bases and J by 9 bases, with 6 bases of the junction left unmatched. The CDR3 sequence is CASSYGGTSRQYF. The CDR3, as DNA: TGTGCCAGCAGTTACGGGGGGACTAGTCGGCAGTACTTC.

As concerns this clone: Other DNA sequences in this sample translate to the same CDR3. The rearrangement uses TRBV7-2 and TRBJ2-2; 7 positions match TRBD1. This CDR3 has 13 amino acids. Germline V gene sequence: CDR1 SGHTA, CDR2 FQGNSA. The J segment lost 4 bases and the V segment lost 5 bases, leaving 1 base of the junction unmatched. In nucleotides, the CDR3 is TGTGCCAGCAGCCCAGGGGGCACCGGGGAGCTGTTTTTT. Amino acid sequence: CASSPGGTGELFF.

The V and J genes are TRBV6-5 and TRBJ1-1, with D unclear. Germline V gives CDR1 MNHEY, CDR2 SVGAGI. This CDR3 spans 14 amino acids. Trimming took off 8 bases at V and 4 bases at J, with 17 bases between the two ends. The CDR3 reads CASLKRGWSTEAFF. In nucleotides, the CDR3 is TGTGCCAGCCTTAAACGAGGTTGGAGCACTGAAGCTTTCTTT.

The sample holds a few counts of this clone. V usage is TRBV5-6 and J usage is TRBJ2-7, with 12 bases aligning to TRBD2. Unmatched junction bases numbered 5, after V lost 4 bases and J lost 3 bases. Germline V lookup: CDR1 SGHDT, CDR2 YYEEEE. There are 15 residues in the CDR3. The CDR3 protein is CASSPWTSGNYEQYF. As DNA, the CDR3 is TGTGCCAGCAGCCCGTGGACTAGCGGGAACTACGAGCAGTACTTC.

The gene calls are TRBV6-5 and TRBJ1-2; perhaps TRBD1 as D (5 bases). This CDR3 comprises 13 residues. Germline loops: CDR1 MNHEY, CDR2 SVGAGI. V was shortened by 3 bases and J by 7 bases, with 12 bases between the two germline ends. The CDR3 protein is CASSYGQGGGYTF. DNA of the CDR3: TGTGCCAGCAGTTATGGCCAGGGTGGTGGCTACACCTTC.

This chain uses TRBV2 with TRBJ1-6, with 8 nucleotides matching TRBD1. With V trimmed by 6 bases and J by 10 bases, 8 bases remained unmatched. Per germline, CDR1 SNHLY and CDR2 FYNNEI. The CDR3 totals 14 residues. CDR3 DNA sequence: TGTGCCAGCAGCCAGACAGGGGAATGGTCACCCCTCCACTTT. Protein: CASSQTGEWSPLHF.

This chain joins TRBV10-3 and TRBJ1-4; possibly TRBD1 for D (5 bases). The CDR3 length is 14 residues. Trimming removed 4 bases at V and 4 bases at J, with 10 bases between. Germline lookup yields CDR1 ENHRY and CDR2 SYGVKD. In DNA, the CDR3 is TGTGCCATCAGTGGTGACAGAAATAATGAAAAACTGTTTTTT. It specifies CAISGDRNNEKLFF.

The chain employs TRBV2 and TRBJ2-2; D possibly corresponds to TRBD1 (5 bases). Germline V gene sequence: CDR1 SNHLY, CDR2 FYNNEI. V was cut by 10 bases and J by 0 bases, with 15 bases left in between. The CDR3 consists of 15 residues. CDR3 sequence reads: CATTLQGTNTGELFF. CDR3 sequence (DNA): TGTGCCACCACACTCCAGGGCACGAACACCGGGGAGCTGTTTTTT.

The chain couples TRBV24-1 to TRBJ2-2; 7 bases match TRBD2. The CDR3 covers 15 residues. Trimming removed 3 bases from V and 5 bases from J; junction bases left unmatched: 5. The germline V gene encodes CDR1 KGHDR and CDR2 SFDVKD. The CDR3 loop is CATSDPNGGTGELFF. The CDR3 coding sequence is TGTGCCACCAGTGATCCCAACGGGGGGACCGGGGAGCTGTTTTTT.

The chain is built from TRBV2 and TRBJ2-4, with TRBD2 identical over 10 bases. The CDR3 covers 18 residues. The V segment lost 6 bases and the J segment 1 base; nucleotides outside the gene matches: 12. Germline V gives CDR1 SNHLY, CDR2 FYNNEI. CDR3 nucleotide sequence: TGTGCCAGCAGGGATCATCTTCTAGCGGGGGTTGCCAAAAACATTCAGTACTTC. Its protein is CASRDHLLAGVAKNIQYF.

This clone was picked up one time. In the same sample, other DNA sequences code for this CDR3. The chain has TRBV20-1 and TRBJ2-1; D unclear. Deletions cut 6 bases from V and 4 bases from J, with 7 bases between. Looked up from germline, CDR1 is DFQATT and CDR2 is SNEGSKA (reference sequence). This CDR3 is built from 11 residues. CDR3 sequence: CSALPYNEQFF. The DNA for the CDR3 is TGCAGTGCCCTTCCTTACAATGAGCAGTTCTTC.

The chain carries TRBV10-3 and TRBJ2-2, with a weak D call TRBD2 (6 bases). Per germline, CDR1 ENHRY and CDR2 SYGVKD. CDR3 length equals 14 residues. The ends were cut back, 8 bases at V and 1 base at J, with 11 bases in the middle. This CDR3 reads CAIETSKNTGELFF. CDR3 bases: TGTGCCATCGAGACTAGTAAGAACACCGGGGAGCTGTTTTTT.

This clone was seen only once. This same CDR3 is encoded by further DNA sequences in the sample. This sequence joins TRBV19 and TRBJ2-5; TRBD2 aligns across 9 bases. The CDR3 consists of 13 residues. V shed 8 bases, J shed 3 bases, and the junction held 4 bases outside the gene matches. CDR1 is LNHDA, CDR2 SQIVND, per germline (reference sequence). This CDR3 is CASQTSGEETQYF. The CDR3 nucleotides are TGTGCCAGTCAGACTAGCGGCGAAGAGACCCAGTACTTC.

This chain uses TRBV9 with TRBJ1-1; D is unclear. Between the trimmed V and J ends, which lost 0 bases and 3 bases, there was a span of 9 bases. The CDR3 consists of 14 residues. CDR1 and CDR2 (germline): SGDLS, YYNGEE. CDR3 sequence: CASSVETEYTEAFF. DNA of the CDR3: TGTGCCAGCAGCGTAGAGACGGAGTACACTGAAGCTTTCTTT.

CDR3 DNA: TGTGCCAGCAGCCCGGCGTTAGGGGGTACCTCCTACAATGAGCAGTTCTTC. It is translated as CASSPALGGTSYNEQFF. The genes are TRBV13 and TRBJ2-1; D might be TRBD1 (6 bases). V lost 5 bases, J lost 0 bases, and 17 bases lay in between. The CDR3 totals 17 residues. In germline, CDR1 is PRHDT, CDR2 FYEKMQ (reference sequence).

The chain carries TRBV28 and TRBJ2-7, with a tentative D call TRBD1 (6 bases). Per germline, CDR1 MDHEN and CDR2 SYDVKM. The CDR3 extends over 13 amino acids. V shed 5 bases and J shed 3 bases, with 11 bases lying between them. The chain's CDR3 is CASSLPGVYEQYF. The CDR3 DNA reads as TGTGCCAGCAGTCTCCCAGGGGTCTACGAGCAGTACTTC.

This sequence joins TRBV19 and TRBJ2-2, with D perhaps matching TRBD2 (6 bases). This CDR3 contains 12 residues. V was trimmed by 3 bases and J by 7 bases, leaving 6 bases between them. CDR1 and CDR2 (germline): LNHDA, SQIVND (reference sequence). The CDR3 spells CASSMGGGELFF. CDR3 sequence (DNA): TGTGCCAGTAGTATGGGGGGCGGGGAGCTGTTTTTT.

The CDR3 loop reads CASSFRDTTDTIYF. The CDR3 DNA reads TGTGCCAGCAGCTTCCGGGACACGACGGACACCATATATTTT. The chain uses TRBV7-9 and TRBJ1-3, with a possible D match to TRBD1 (6 bases). CDR1 and CDR2 (germline): SEHNR, FQNEAQ (reference sequence). This CDR3 contains 14 residues. Trimming took 3 bases from V and 8 from J, leaving 14 bases between them.

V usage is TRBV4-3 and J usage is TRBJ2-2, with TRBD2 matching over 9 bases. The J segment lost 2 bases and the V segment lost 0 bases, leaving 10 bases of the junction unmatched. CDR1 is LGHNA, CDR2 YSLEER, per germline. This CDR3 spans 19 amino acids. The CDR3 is CASSQETSGSHPNTGELFF. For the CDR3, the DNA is TGCGCCAGCAGCCAAGAGACTAGCGGCTCGCACCCAAACACCGGGGAGCTGTTTTTT.

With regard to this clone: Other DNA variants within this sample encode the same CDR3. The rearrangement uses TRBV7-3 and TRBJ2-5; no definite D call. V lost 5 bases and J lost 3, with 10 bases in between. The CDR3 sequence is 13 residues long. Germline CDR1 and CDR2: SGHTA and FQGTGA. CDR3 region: CASSRSGEETQYF. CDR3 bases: TGTGCCAGCAGCCGTTCGGGTGAAGAGACCCAGTACTTC.

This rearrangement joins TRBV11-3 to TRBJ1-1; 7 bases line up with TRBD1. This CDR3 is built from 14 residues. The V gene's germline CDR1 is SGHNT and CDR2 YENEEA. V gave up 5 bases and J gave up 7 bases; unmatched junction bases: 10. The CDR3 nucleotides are TGTGCCAGCAGCAAACATAGGGGGCTGGGTGAAGCTTTCTTT. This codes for CASSKHRGLGEAFF.

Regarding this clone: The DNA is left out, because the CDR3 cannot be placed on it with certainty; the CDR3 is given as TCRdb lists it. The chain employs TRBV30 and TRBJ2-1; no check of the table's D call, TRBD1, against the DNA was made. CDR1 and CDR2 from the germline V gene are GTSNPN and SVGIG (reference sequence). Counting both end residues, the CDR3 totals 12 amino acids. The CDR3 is CAWGQGAVVEFF.

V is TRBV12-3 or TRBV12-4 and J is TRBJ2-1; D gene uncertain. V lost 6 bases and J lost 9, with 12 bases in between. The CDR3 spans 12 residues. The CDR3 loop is CASRKITGEQFF. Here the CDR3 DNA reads TGTGCCAGCAGAAAGATTACCGGTGAGCAGTTCTTC.

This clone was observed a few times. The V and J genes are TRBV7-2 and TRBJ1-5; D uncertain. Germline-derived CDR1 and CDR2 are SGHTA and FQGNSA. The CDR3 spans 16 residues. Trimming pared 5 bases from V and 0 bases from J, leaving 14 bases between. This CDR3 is CASSRFDGDSNQPQHF. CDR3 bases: TGTGCCAGCAGCCGTTTTGACGGGGATAGCAATCAGCCCCAGCATTTT.

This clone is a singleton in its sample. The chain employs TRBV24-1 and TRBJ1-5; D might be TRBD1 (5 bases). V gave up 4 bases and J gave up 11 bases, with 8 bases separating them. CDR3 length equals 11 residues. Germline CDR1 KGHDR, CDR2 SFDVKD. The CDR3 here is CATSDGTAQHF. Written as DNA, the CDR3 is TGTGCCACCAGTGACGGGACTGCCCAGCATTTT.